Sequencing of this T cell receptor beta chain was carried out in a study of yellow fever vaccine responses in identical twins. Germline V gives CDR1 MNHNS, CDR2 SASEGT. Between the trimmed V and J ends, which lost 6 bases and 0 bases, there was a span of 6 bases. This CDR3 is 14 amino acids long. For this clonotype: Its antigen remains unknown.

Points from the study as a whole: Vaccine-induced T cell responses in twins were reportedly observed to appear partly convergent, partly personalized.

One entry per CDR3 protein, called by TCRdb with MiXCR from the RT-PCR reads. The table shows about 5,000 distinct CDR3 sequences, with 55% to 75% occurring only once. This clonotype was sampled from a woman between 18 and 30 years old who received the yellow fever vaccine. The chain employs TRBV6-1 and TRBJ2-6; no definite D call. The starting material was T cells from blood (PBMCs), unsorted or a sorted subset (not recorded which), obtained before or after yellow fever vaccination (not recorded which). CDR3 protein: CASSARSGANVLTF. As DNA, the CDR3 is TGTGCCAGCAGCGCCCGCTCTGGGGCCAACGTCCTGACTTTC.